A selection of T cell receptor beta chains follows, all from one sample in a study of beta chain features in type 1 diabetes. The repertoire was sequenced with immunoSEQ multiplex PCR; TCRdb's copy has only in-frame clones and lacks some. The data contain approximately 38,000 clones, over 45% of them seen just once; the ten biggest clones take up 0.65% to 0.8%. Sequencing input: central memory CD4+ T cells from blood. The source is a woman younger than 35 in good health. Both conserved end residues are part of each CDR3. The order of the fields is CDR3 protein, J gene, V gene.

cdr3_aa: CASSPGQSTDTQYF
j_call: TRBJ2-3
v_call: TRBV11-2

cdr3_aa: CASRAGSGNQPQHF
j_call: TRBJ1-5
v_call: TRBV2

cdr3_aa: CASSEDRKAFF
j_call: TRBJ1-1
v_call: TRBV25-1

cdr3_aa: CASSLGTSTDTQYF
j_call: TRBJ2-3
v_call: TRBV5-1

cdr3_aa: CAWAYPGQGAFF
j_call: TRBJ1-1
v_call: TRBV30

cdr3_aa: CASSPTSGTRDTQYF
j_call: TRBJ2-3
v_call: TRBV5-4

cdr3_aa: CSVRVSGIIEQYF
j_call: TRBJ2-7
v_call: TRBV29-1

cdr3_aa: CSVRQGAYEQYF
j_call: TRBJ2-7
v_call: TRBV29-1

cdr3_aa: CASSPQVGLADIYNEQFF
j_call: TRBJ2-1
v_call: TRBV11-2

cdr3_aa: CASSGGTSFTDTQYF
j_call: TRBJ2-3
v_call: TRBV11-1

cdr3_aa: CASSLGQGSFNSPLHF
j_call: TRBJ1-6
v_call: TRBV5-1

cdr3_aa: CVWARKLWDRVGDTEAFF
j_call: TRBJ1-1
v_call: TRBV23-1

cdr3_aa: CATSRTGREKLFF
j_call: TRBJ1-4
v_call: TRBV15

cdr3_aa: CAWSVQVKETQYF
j_call: TRBJ2-5
v_call: TRBV30

cdr3_aa: CASSLLGGANTEAFF
j_call: TRBJ1-1
v_call: TRBV7-9

cdr3_aa: CASSLGQARTYEQYF
j_call: TRBJ2-7
v_call: TRBV7-9

cdr3_aa: CASSLSVGETQYF
j_call: TRBJ2-5
v_call: TRBV5-1

cdr3_aa: CASSKSGTGAPYGYTF
j_call: TRBJ1-2
v_call: TRBV5-6

cdr3_aa: CASSPMLGLAGNEQFF
j_call: TRBJ2-1
v_call: TRBV7-6

cdr3_aa: CASSQDQRSNEQFF
j_call: TRBJ2-1
v_call: TRBV4-2

cdr3_aa: CASSPQGATYNEQFF
j_call: TRBJ2-1
v_call: TRBV5-4

cdr3_aa: CAWKQGSYEQYF
j_call: TRBJ2-7
v_call: TRBV30

cdr3_aa: CASSDSGRDNNQPQHF
j_call: TRBJ1-5
v_call: TRBV6-4

cdr3_aa: CASSPYHSRETQYF
j_call: TRBJ2-5
v_call: TRBV9

cdr3_aa: CASSLESEAFF
j_call: TRBJ1-1
v_call: TRBV28

cdr3_aa: CASSLTGEFGQPQHF
j_call: TRBJ1-5
v_call: TRBV19

cdr3_aa: CASSPDREDEKLFF
j_call: TRBJ1-4
v_call: TRBV10-2

cdr3_aa: CASSPKVRLAGVGDTQYF
j_call: TRBJ2-3
v_call: TRBV7-9

cdr3_aa: CASSPRDRGGYEQYF
j_call: TRBJ2-7
v_call: TRBV18

cdr3_aa: CAISEGQAAQPQHF
j_call: TRBJ1-5
v_call: TRBV10-3

cdr3_aa: CSVDRGKVTEAFF
j_call: TRBJ1-1
v_call: TRBV29-1

cdr3_aa: CASGDRGRQPQHF
j_call: TRBJ1-5
v_call: TRBV27

cdr3_aa: CAWSPDRDEQFF
j_call: TRBJ2-1
v_call: TRBV30

cdr3_aa: CASSLYGANTGELFF
j_call: TRBJ2-2
v_call: TRBV5-6

cdr3_aa: CASRPRDTEAFF
j_call: TRBJ1-1
v_call: TRBV9

cdr3_aa: CASSPQGSGRTYNEQFF
j_call: TRBJ2-1
v_call: TRBV5-4

cdr3_aa: CASSPTSRGGYEQYF
j_call: TRBJ2-7
v_call: TRBV18

cdr3_aa: CASSKEGLAGMQFF
j_call: TRBJ2-1
v_call: TRBV9

cdr3_aa: CASSGEGDYGYTF
j_call: TRBJ1-2
v_call: TRBV5-1

cdr3_aa: CASSNLGLRGSYNEQFF
j_call: TRBJ2-1
v_call: TRBV19

cdr3_aa: CASSVGEARDNSPLHF
j_call: TRBJ1-6
v_call: TRBV9

cdr3_aa: CASRIQGATEAFF
j_call: TRBJ1-1
v_call: TRBV7-2

cdr3_aa: CASSALKGKGDYGYTF
j_call: TRBJ1-2
v_call: TRBV7-9

cdr3_aa: CASSEGQYTDEQYF
j_call: TRBJ2-7
v_call: TRBV5-1

cdr3_aa: CAWSVPEAGPHYGYTF
j_call: TRBJ1-2
v_call: TRBV30

cdr3_aa: CASKPLQDSYNEQFF
j_call: TRBJ2-1
v_call: TRBV6-1

cdr3_aa: CASTQGGEQYF
j_call: -
v_call: TRBV5-1

cdr3_aa: CASSTSNRFPGQHNQPQHF
j_call: TRBJ1-5
v_call: TRBV21-1

cdr3_aa: CASRLAGRDYVGPDTQYF
j_call: TRBJ2-3
v_call: TRBV11-3

cdr3_aa: CASSPSPGRGHGYTF
j_call: TRBJ1-2
v_call: TRBV6-5

cdr3_aa: CASSWGRGRVFTEAFF
j_call: TRBJ1-1
v_call: TRBV27

cdr3_aa: CASSPRIPTGGETQYF
j_call: TRBJ2-5
v_call: TRBV7-6

cdr3_aa: CASSKRTQMNTEAFF
j_call: TRBJ1-1
v_call: TRBV21-1